The 10 T cell receptor beta chains given below trace back to one sample, sequenced in a study of Ad26.COV2.S vaccination and SARS-CoV-2 variants. The protocol was immunoSEQ multiplex PCR, while the TCRdb copy is restricted to in-frame clones and leaves out a portion. The repertoire has about 680,000 clones, roughly nine tenths of them found once; the top ten carry roughly 1.5%. Described treatment: 15 to 20 received Ad26.COV2.S at low or high dose, single or two shots; about 5 received placebo; per-sample allocation not given. On day 63 after the first injection, vaccine and placebo recipients gave samples. The input for sequencing was peripheral blood, taken in a trial of Ad26.COV2.S vaccine versus placebo. Receptors originate from a person aged 18-65 years who received the Ad26.COV2.S COVID-19 vaccine or a placebo.

The chain joins TRBV19 to TRBJ1-2; 8 bases line up with TRBD1. Germline V gives CDR1 LNHDA, CDR2 SQIVND (reference sequence). The length of the CDR3 is 15 residues. V gave up 9 bases and J gave up 4 bases; unmatched junction bases: 13. DNA for the CDR3: TGTGCCAGCAGAGAGTCAGGGGGCGTCGGCTATGGCTACACCTTC. As protein: CASRESGGVGYGYTF. Variable domain in full (rest from reference TRBV19 and TRBJ1-2): DGGITQSPKYLFRKEGQNVTLSCEQNLNHDAMYWYRQDPGQGLRLIYYSQIVNDFQKGDIAEGYSVSREKKESFPLTVTSAQKNPTAFYLCASRESGGVGYGYTFGSGTRLTVV.

The chain has TRBV6-5 and TRBJ2-7; 10 bases line up with TRBD2. V dropped 7 bases and J dropped 1; count of bases not matched to a gene: 4. The CDR3 has 14 residues. Looked up from germline, CDR1 is MNHEY and CDR2 is SVGAGI. CDR3 sequence (DNA): TGTGCCAGCAAGCGGGAGGGCCTATCCTACGAGCAGTACTTC. Its translation: CASKREGLSYEQYF.

The chain uses TRBV11-2 and TRBJ1-6, with 7 bases lining up with TRBD1. J lost 6 bases, V lost 5 bases, and 4 bases had no gene match. Germline V gene data show CDR1 as SGHAT and CDR2 as FQNNGV. This CDR3 has 14 residues. In DNA form, the CDR3 reads TGTGCCAGCAGCGCCGGGACAGCTAATTCACCCCTCCACTTT. It codes for CASSAGTANSPLHF.

The chain employs TRBV19 and TRBJ2-7, with 7 nucleotides matching TRBD1. The germline V gene encodes CDR1 LNHDA and CDR2 SQIVND (reference sequence). This CDR3 has 14 residues. Trimming at V came to 0 bases and at J to 3 bases, leaving 2 bases not matched to a gene. CDR3 protein: CASSIDTGDYEQYF. In DNA form, the CDR3 reads TGTGCCAGTAGTATAGACACAGGGGACTACGAGCAGTACTTC.

The chain uses TRBV2 and TRBJ1-4, with D hard to call. The CDR3 spans 16 residues. Deletions cut 7 bases from V and 1 base from J, with 16 bases between. Per germline, CDR1 SNHLY and CDR2 FYNNEI. CDR3 loop: CASTKEWAGTNEKLFF. The CDR3 DNA sequence: TGTGCCAGCACCAAAGAGTGGGCTGGAACTAATGAAAAACTGTTTTTT.

This rearrangement joins TRBV5-1 to TRBJ1-6, with 8 bases fitting TRBD1. Trimming at V came to 4 bases and at J to 10 bases, leaving 10 bases not matched to a gene. Per germline, CDR1 SGHRS and CDR2 YFSETQ. This CDR3 is built from 15 residues. The CDR3 coding sequence is TGCGCCAGCAGCACCACCGGGACAGGTGCCTCACCCCTCCACTTT. Its protein product is CASSTTGTGASPLHF.

The chain links TRBV30 to TRBJ1-1, with D maybe TRBD1 (5 bases). There are 13 residues in the CDR3. Between the trimmed V and J ends, which lost 0 bases and 7 bases, there was a span of 12 bases. CDR1 is GTSNPN and CDR2 is SVGIG in the germline V gene (reference sequence). CDR3 residues: CAWSVVGAGEAFF. Here the CDR3 DNA reads TGTGCCTGGAGTGTAGTAGGGGCGGGTGAAGCTTTCTTT. The entire variable domain, with the rest obtained from reference TRBV30 and TRBJ1-1, is as follows: SQTIHQWPATLVQPVGSPLSLECTVEGTSNPNLYWYRQAAGRGLQLLFYSVGIGQISSEVPQNLSASRPQDRQFILSSKKLLLSDSGFYLCAWSVVGAGEAFFGQGTRLTVV.

The chain uses TRBV6-6 and TRBJ1-2; D uncertain. The germline gives CDR1 MNHNY, CDR2 SVGAGI (reference sequence). V dropped 5 bases and J dropped 2 bases, with 9 bases sitting between them. CDR3 length equals 13 residues. CDR3 amino acids: CASSREENYGYTF. The CDR3 DNA reads as TGTGCCAGCAGTCGCGAGGAGAACTATGGCTACACCTTC.

The chain has TRBV7-6 and TRBJ1-5; tentatively, D is TRBD1 (6 bases). V lost 1 base to trimming and J lost 4 bases, with 23 bases between them. Germline assignment: CDR1 SGHVS and CDR2 FNYEAQ. The CDR3 consists of 19 residues. The CDR3 protein is CASSLESSSGVLGNQPQHF. CDR3 nucleotides: TGTGCCAGCAGCTTAGAAAGTTCATCAGGGGTACTTGGGAATCAGCCCCAGCATTTT.

This rearrangement joins TRBV7-2 to TRBJ2-1; D is perhaps TRBD2 (6 bases). V was cut by 5 bases and J by 2 bases, with 16 bases left in between. The CDR3 contains 16 residues. Germline V gives CDR1 SGHTA, CDR2 FQGNSA. The chain's CDR3 is CASSPFPGGAYNEQFF. CDR3 DNA: TGTGCCAGCAGCCCTTTCCCTGGCGGGGCCTACAATGAGCAGTTCTTC.